Listed below are T cell receptor beta chains from one sample, sequenced in a study of T cell responses to AZD1222 COVID-19 vaccine. Generated by immunoSEQ multiplex PCR, the TCRdb table keeps only in-frame clones and is missing some. The sample lists some 150,000 clones; roughly 85% were seen once. Sequences were derived from peripheral blood, sampled on day 0 of AZD1222 vaccination. Receptor source: an adult in good health. Each CDR3 is given with its conserved first and last residue. The order of the fields is clone size, J gene, V gene, D gene, CDR3 DNA, CDR3 protein. D genes are given only for firm matches. Clone size is stated in some rows and not others, as once, few, many or a class when expanded.

- | TRBJ2-5 | TRBV2 | - | TGTGCCAGCAGTGAATATGATCAGGGAGGAGGAGAGACCCAGTACTTC | CASSEYDQGGGETQYF
- | TRBJ2-7 | TRBV2 | - | TGTGCCAGCAGTGAGGGAGGACCCTACGAGCAGTACTTC | CASSEGGPYEQYF
- | TRBJ2-1 | TRBV11-3 | - | TGTGCCAGCAGCTTATCGGGGGACTACAATGAGCAGTTCTTC | CASSLSGDYNEQFF
once | TRBJ2-3 | TRBV11-3 | TRBD2 | TGTGCCAGCGGAATAGCGGGGAGGACAGATACGCAGTATTTT | CASGIAGRTDTQYF
few | TRBJ1-6 | TRBV10-3 | - | TGTGCCATCAGTGAGTCCTCGGCTTCACCCCTCCACTTT | CAISESSASPLHF
- | TRBJ2-5 | TRBV2 | - | TGTGCCAGCAGTTTTATTGAGACCCAGTACTTC | CASSFIETQYF
- | TRBJ1-3 | TRBV28 | - | TGTGCCAGCAGTCCTGGGGTGACTGGAAACACCATATATTTT | CASSPGVTGNTIYF
- | TRBJ2-5 | TRBV5-1 | - | TGCGCCAGCAGCTTGGGCTGGACCCCCTCGTTAGAGACCCAGTACTTC | CASSLGWTPSLETQYF
- | TRBJ1-1 | TRBV15 | - | TGTGCCACCAGCAGAGATCGTGCAGGGGTAACTGAAGCTTTCTTT | CATSRDRAGVTEAFF
- | TRBJ2-7 | TRBV3-1/TRBV3-2 | - | TGTGCCAGCAGCCAAGATCTCGCGGGATACTACGAGCAGTACTTC | CASSQDLAGYYEQYF
- | TRBJ2-1 | TRBV7-2 | TRBD2 | TGTGCCAGCAGCTTATGGGCTAGCGGGAATGAGCAGTTCTTC | CASSLWASGNEQFF
- | TRBJ1-1 | TRBV7-9 | - | TGTGCCAGCAGCTTCCAGGGTGGCATGAACACTGAAGCTTTCTTT | CASSFQGGMNTEAFF
few | TRBJ2-3 | TRBV29-1 | - | TGCAGCGTGCACCCAAGGCCCGGATCGGCGACTCAGGGAGATACGCAGTATTTT | CSVHPRPGSATQGDTQYF
once | TRBJ1-4 | TRBV7-9 | - | TGTGCCAGCAGCCCACAGGTGGAGAATGAAAAACTGTTTTTT | CASSPQVENEKLFF
- | TRBJ2-1 | TRBV10-2 | - | TGCGCCAGCAGCTTTGAAGAGCAGTTCTTC | CASSFEEQFF
- | TRBJ2-1 | TRBV11-3 | TRBD1 | TGTGCCAGCAGCTTGGACAGGGCTACAGTTGAGCAGTTCTTC | CASSLDRATVEQFF
- | TRBJ1-1 | TRBV19 | - | TGTGCCAGTAGTTCCACAGGGTTGGCCACTGAAGCTTTCTTT | CASSSTGLATEAFF
- | TRBJ2-3 | TRBV7-6 | TRBD2 | TGTGCCAGCAGCTTATATGCGGGGGGGGCAGATACGCAGTATTTT | CASSLYAGGADTQYF
- | TRBJ2-1 | TRBV11-2 | - | TGTGCCAGCAGCTTAGTCGGGAACTATTACAATGAGCAGTTCTTC | CASSLVGNYYNEQFF
- | TRBJ1-1 | TRBV28 | - | TGTGCCAGCAGTTTAGAAAGCTCGTGGGGCACTGAAGCTTTCTTT | CASSLESSWGTEAFF
once | TRBJ2-1 | TRBV28 | - | TGTGCCAGCAGGGCTCCAGGGTGGGAGTTCTTC | CASRAPGWEFF
- | TRBJ2-7 | TRBV5-1 | TRBD2 | TGCGCCAGCAGCTGGGGGAGCGGGAGGGTTAACGAGCAGTACTTC | CASSWGSGRVNEQYF